Sequencing of this TCR beta chain was carried out in a study of blood T cell repertoires in COVID-19. Germline V CDR1 and CDR2: MGHRA, YSYEKL. The CDR3 has 16 amino acids. The V and J ends lost 2 bases and 0 bases respectively, with 8 bases between them. How the authors handled the data: Scientists estimated how many nucleated cells there were by amplifying reference gene primers. Sequencing used immunoSEQ multiplex PCR; TCRdb keeps in-frame clones, though not all of them. The D gene and trimming were derived from the DNA, and the V and J assignments and clone size from that table. The table lists about 170,000 clones, 80% to 85% of them singletons.

The V gene is TRBV4-1, the J gene TRBJ1-6; no reliable D call. Specimen: peripheral blood. The sequence came from a woman in her sixties or seventies with COVID-19, enrolled during active disease. The CDR3 sequence is CASSQSTSSYNSPLHF. The CDR3 nucleotides read TGCGCCAGCAGCCAAAGCACGAGCTCCTATAATTCACCCCTCCACTTT.